The 27 T cell receptor beta chains presented below share a single source sample, sequenced in a study of shared clonotypes between healthy human individuals (dated by TCRdb to the early 2020s). The receptor library was made with the immunoSEQ multiplex PCR assay. The clones in this table, taken by TCRdb from immuneACCESS, are in-frame only. Not every clone is retained; where verified, under half of the shortfall comes from an unresolved V gene, and the cause of the rest is unknown. In this sample the table shows about half a million clones, approximately 85% of which occur a single time. The ten largest clones add up to about an eighth of the sample. The sample was PBMCs. The receptors derive from a woman aged 40 to 50 in good health. Some clones in this sample may be carry-over from other donors' samples.

This clone was detected only a few times. J is TRBJ1-4 and V is TRBV29-1; 8 bases are shared with TRBD1. V gave up 5 bases and J gave up 6 bases; unmatched junction bases: 14. CDR3 size: 16 residues. Per germline, CDR1 SQVTM and CDR2 ANQGSEA. The chain's CDR3 is CSVSGPTGATDEKLFF. CDR3 DNA: TGCAGCGTTTCCGGGCCGACAGGGGCCACCGATGAAAAACTGTTTTTT.

The chain is built from TRBV27 and TRBJ2-3, with 11 positions matching TRBD2. CDR1 is MNHEY and CDR2 is SMNVEV in the germline V gene (reference sequence). Germline trimming cut 6 bases from V and 5 bases from J; bases unmatched to any gene: 4. The CDR3 runs 14 residues. The CDR3 coding sequence is TGTGCCAGCAGCTATAGCGGGAGGGGAGATACGCAGTATTTT. This codes for CASSYSGRGDTQYF.

V gene TRBV7-3 combines with J gene TRBJ2-7; D is unclear. Between the trimmed V and J ends, which lost 5 bases and 5 bases, there was a span of 13 bases. The CDR3 sequence is 13 residues long. CDR1 is SGHTA and CDR2 is FQGTGA in the germline V gene. The CDR3 reads CASSPNGFDEQYF. The CDR3 nucleotides are TGTGCCAGCAGCCCGAACGGGTTTGACGAGCAGTACTTC.

This clone showed up just a few times. The chain links TRBV7-9 to TRBJ2-3, with TRBD1 matching 10 bases. The CDR3 loop spans 18 amino acids. Trimming at V came to 5 bases and at J to 2 bases, leaving 13 bases not matched to a gene. Germline CDR1 reads SEHNR; CDR2 reads FQNEAQ (reference sequence). The CDR3 coding sequence is TGTGCCAGCAGCCCCCGGGACAGGGGTTTATTTTTCACAGATACGCAGTATTTT. This sequence encodes CASSPRDRGLFFTDTQYF.

This clone occurred once. This chain connects TRBV5-6 to TRBJ2-2; 13 nucleotides line up with TRBD2. The CDR3 is 18 residues long. Germline-derived CDR1 and CDR2 are SGHDT and YYEEEE. V lost 4 bases and J lost 4; bases outside the gene matches: 10. The CDR3 DNA reads as TGTGCCAGCAGCCCCGGACTAGCGGGAGTTTCGGGCACCGGGGAGCTGTTTTTT. Translation: CASSPGLAGVSGTGELFF.

The gene calls are TRBV15 and TRBJ2-7; no clear D gene. V lost 4 bases and J 2 bases, leaving 12 bases between the germline ends. Germline V gene lookup returns CDR1 LNHNV and CDR2 YYDKDF (reference sequence). There are 14 residues in the CDR3. The CDR3 loop reads CATSITQFTYEQYF. DNA for the CDR3: TGTGCCACCAGCATTACGCAATTTACCTACGAGCAGTACTTC.

This clone was observed a few times. The chain joins TRBV30 to TRBJ1-2, with D hard to call. V dropped 0 bases and J dropped 8 bases, with 16 bases sitting between them. Germline CDR1 reads GTSNPN; CDR2 reads SVGIG (reference sequence). The CDR3 is 14 residues long. The chain's CDR3 is CAWSVWYGDQGYTF. The CDR3 DNA sequence: TGTGCCTGGAGTGTATGGTATGGAGATCAAGGCTACACCTTC.

The chain joins TRBV7-2 to TRBJ2-7; TRBD1 aligns across 7 bases. The CDR3 spans 14 residues. Germline V gives CDR1 SGHTA, CDR2 FQGNSA. J was trimmed by 4 bases and V by 5 bases; bases with no gene match: 8. In DNA, the CDR3 is TGTGCCAGCAGCGCCGGACAGGATTGGTACGAGCAGTACTTC. Translation gives CASSAGQDWYEQYF.

Concerning this clone itself: This may stem from a read error, because a much larger clone lies one nucleotide away. This sample includes further DNA sequences coding for the same CDR3. The CDR3 bases are TGTGCCAGCACCCGAAGGTGGGGAATTAATGAAAAGCTGTTTTTT. Amino acids: CASTRRWGINEKLFF. The gene calls are TRBV2 and TRBJ1-4, with D hard to call. This CDR3 is built from 15 residues. Germline V gives CDR1 SNHLY, CDR2 FYNNEI.

The rearrangement uses TRBV5-4 and TRBJ2-6; 7 nucleotides match TRBD2. Germline CDR1 and CDR2: SGHNT and YYREEE (reference sequence). V was clipped by 2 bases and J by 0 bases; unmatched bases: 8. The CDR3 is made up of 18 amino acids. The CDR3 DNA is TGTGCCAGCAGCTTTGGGGGGGGGATCCCCTCTGGGGCCAACGTCCTGACTTTC. This sequence encodes CASSFGGGIPSGANVLTF.

V usage is TRBV19 and J usage is TRBJ2-3; D tentatively fits TRBD1 or TRBD2 (5 bases each). V lost 7 bases to trimming and J lost 7 bases, with 18 bases between them. The CDR3 is 14 residues long. Per the germline V gene, CDR1 is LNHDA and CDR2 is SQIVND (reference sequence). CDR3 nucleotide sequence: TGTGCCAGTAACCACCGCAGGGAGTTGAATACGCAGTATTTT. Its protein is CASNHRRELNTQYF.

This clone was counted ten times or more. The rearrangement uses TRBV4-1 and TRBJ2-1; the D is unclear. The germline V gene encodes CDR1 MGHRA and CDR2 YSYEKL. V dropped 0 bases and J dropped 0 bases, with 12 bases sitting between them. The CDR3 covers 17 residues. The CDR3 DNA follows: TGCGCCAGCAGCCAAGATCCGTACGCAGCCTCCTACAATGAGCAGTTCTTC. Translated: CASSQDPYAASYNEQFF.

The chain links TRBV19 to TRBJ1-3; D might be TRBD1 (5 bases). The germline V and J ends were trimmed by 3 bases and 2 bases, with 14 bases remaining between them. The CDR3 consists of 16 residues. Germline assignment: CDR1 LNHDA and CDR2 SQIVND (reference sequence). The CDR3 loop reads CASSIPSRQPGNTIYF. Written as DNA, the CDR3 is TGTGCCAGTAGTATTCCTTCACGACAGCCTGGAAACACCATATATTTT.

The V gene is TRBV29-1, the J gene TRBJ2-2; no firm D call. This CDR3 contains 14 residues. Germline CDR1 is SQVTM and CDR2 is ANQGSEA. V lost 1 base to trimming and J lost 1 base, with 7 bases between them. CDR3 in DNA: TGCAGCGTTGAAGGGCAGCTGAACACCGGGGAGCTGTTTTTT. Translating gives CSVEGQLNTGELFF.

The chain carries TRBV21-1 and TRBJ2-2. TRBV21-1 is classified as a pseudogene. CDR3 size: 14 residues. CDR3 residues: CASSKISPSGELFF. The CDR3 DNA is TGTGCCAGCAGCAAAATTTCGCCATCGGGGGAGCTGTTTTTT.

The chain employs TRBV4-3 and TRBJ2-7; no clear D. The germline V gene has CDR1 LGHNA and CDR2 YSLEER. The CDR3 runs to 13 residues. V was shortened by 2 bases and J by 0 bases, with 5 bases between the two germline ends. The CDR3 coding sequence is TGCGCCAGCAGCCAAATAATCTCCTACGAGCAGTACTTC. Its translation is CASSQIISYEQYF.

The table lists this clone with a count of one. The gene calls are TRBV27 and TRBJ2-7; unclear D gene. The CDR3 is 14 residues long. With 6 bases removed from V and 3 bases from J, the gap between germline ends came to 15 bases. Germline V gives CDR1 MNHEY, CDR2 SMNVEV (reference sequence). The CDR3 protein is CASRTRTSDYEQYF. CDR3 bases: TGTGCCAGCAGAACCCGGACCTCCGACTACGAGCAGTACTTC.

The V call is TRBV5-1, the J call TRBJ2-3; tentatively, D is TRBD2 (6 bases). Germline V CDR1 and CDR2: SGHRS, YFSETQ. V shed 4 bases and J shed 2 bases, with 14 bases lying between them. This CDR3 contains 15 residues. CDR3 sequence reads: CASSARSGSTDTQYF. The DNA for the CDR3 is TGCGCCAGCAGCGCCCGTAGCGGATCCACAGATACGCAGTATTTT. Supplemented by reference TRBV5-1 and TRBJ2-3, the full variable domain reads KAGVTQTPRYLIKTRGQQVTLSCSPISGHRSVSWYQQTPGQGLQFLFEYFSETQRNKGNFPGRFSGRQFSNSRSEMNVSTLELGDSALYLCASSARSGSTDTQYFGPGTRLTVL.

This rearrangement joins TRBV7-2 to TRBJ2-7; 12 bases match TRBD2. Trimming cost V 2 bases and J 6 bases; bases outside gene matches: 8. The CDR3 runs 16 residues. Per germline, CDR1 SGHTA and CDR2 FQGNSA. The CDR3 reads CASSLRGLAGSREQYF. CDR3 nucleotide sequence: TGTGCCAGCAGCTTACGTGGACTAGCGGGATCTCGCGAGCAGTACTTC.

This sequence joins TRBV5-1 and TRBJ2-3; TRBD1 or TRBD2 may be the D gene (6 bases each). The germline CDR1 and CDR2 sequences are SGHRS and YFSETQ. This CDR3 is built from 14 residues. Trimming took off 10 bases at V and 4 bases at J, with 19 bases between the two ends. CDR3 protein: CASSPGGLADTQYF. The CDR3 nucleotides read TGCGCCTCCTCACCTGGGGGGCTGGCAGATACGCAGTATTTT.

A note on this clone: One end of the junction does not line up with germline, which may come from a read error. The CDR3 region has the DNA TGCGCCAGCAGCAAAGAGGTCAATAACTATGGCTACACCTTC. This codes for CASSKEVNNYGYTF. The V call is TRBV4-1, the J call TRBJ1-2; D is unclear. This CDR3 comprises 14 residues. Germline assignment: CDR1 MGHRA and CDR2 YSYEKL.

This chain connects TRBV7-9 to TRBJ1-1; tentatively, D is TRBD1 (5 bases). This CDR3 region has 17 residues. V gave up 4 bases and J gave up 0 bases, with 18 bases separating them. Germline CDR1 is SEHNR and CDR2 is FQNEAQ (reference sequence). CDR3 nucleotide sequence: TGTGCCAGCAGCTCCTCAGAAGGGGCCTCGATGAACACTGAAGCTTTCTTT. It is translated as CASSSSEGASMNTEAFF.

This chain connects TRBV7-2 to TRBJ2-7, with 7 bases that match TRBD2. Losses at the gene ends were 1 base for V and 2 bases for J; bases not matched to a gene: 5. CDR1 is SGHTA and CDR2 is FQGNSA in the germline V gene. This CDR3 has 15 residues. CDR3 in DNA: TGTGCCAGCAGCTTAGAGGCGGGAGACCCCTACGAGCAGTACTTC. This sequence encodes CASSLEAGDPYEQYF.

This chain links TRBV27 with TRBJ1-4, with D maybe TRBD1 (5 bases). The CDR3 consists of 17 residues. Germline CDR1 and CDR2: MNHEY and SMNVEV (reference sequence). Between the trimmed V and J ends, which lost 7 bases and 4 bases, there was a span of 22 bases. CDR3 sequence reads: CASNLPLQGAYNEKLFF. CDR3 in DNA: TGTGCCAGCAATCTTCCCCTCCAGGGCGCCTATAATGAAAAACTGTTTTTT.

The CDR3 bases are TGTGCCAGCTCACTCAATTCAGGGGGCAAGCACACCGGGGAGCTGTTTTTT. Its protein is CASSLNSGGKHTGELFF. The rearrangement links TRBV18 to TRBJ2-2; 8 bases align to TRBD1. The CDR3 length is 17 residues. Trimming removed 4 bases from V and 3 bases from J; junction bases left unmatched: 10. Germline CDR1 and CDR2: KGHSH and LQKENI. The full variable domain, rest sourced from reference TRBV18 and TRBJ2-2, is NAGVMQNPRHLVRRRGQEARLRCSPMKGHSHVYWYRQLPEEGLKFMVYLQKENIIDESGMPKERFSAEFPKEGPSILRIQQVVRGDSAAYFCASSLNSGGKHTGELFFGEGSRLTVL.

The sample holds many counts of this clone. The V gene is TRBV25-1, the J gene TRBJ2-2, with 7 bases identical to TRBD1. The CDR3 sequence is 15 residues long. After removal of 2 bases from V and 4 bases from J, the junction contained 4 bases not matched to a gene. CDR1 and CDR2 from the germline V gene are MGHDK and SYGVNS. In nucleotides, the CDR3 is TGTGCCAGCAGTGAAGGGGCAGGGGGCACCGGGGAGCTGTTTTTT. Translating it yields CASSEGAGGTGELFF.

This clone occurred many times. The gene calls are TRBV28 and TRBJ2-7, with 11 bases aligning to TRBD1. V lost 5 bases and J lost 5; bases outside the gene matches: 5. Per germline, CDR1 MDHEN and CDR2 SYDVKM. There are 14 residues in the CDR3. The chain's CDR3 is CASSLGTGGNEQYF. DNA for the CDR3: TGTGCCAGCAGTCTAGGGACAGGGGGTAACGAGCAGTACTTC.